This record looks at one TCR beta chain sequence and its context. The target of this receptor is not known. Within one base of it there is no much larger clone, and no base qualities were kept. The record originates from a study of shared clonotypes between healthy human individuals (dated by TCRdb to about 2020). Regarding the complete study: Three men and a couple of women, aged 18 to 49 years, made up the cohort. To increase sequencing depth and limit assay-specific biases, TCR repertoire library preparation and sequencing were carried out by different laboratories using diverse techniques. Leukapheresis yielded between about 0.9 and 10 billion PBMCs per donor. Blood TCR repertoires of roughly five healthy adults were deeply sequenced to estimate repertoire size and the extent of clonotype sharing between individuals. Per donor, three plates each were used for CD4 naive and CD4 memory, two for CD8 naive, and one for CD8 memory. The study at large found these results: Clonotypes shared by all four sorted-subset donors showed higher generation probabilities than non-shared clonotypes. Based on pairwise subsampling, the degree of clonotype sharing among donors was expected to be affected by sequencing depth. Sharing across a few donors was observed for about 5% of naive CD4, over 3% of naive CD8, over 2% of memory CD4, and over 0.3% of memory CD8 clonotypes. Sampling was restricted to blood, and TCR repertoires in tissue are likely to differ from TCR repertoires in blood. Rarefaction of sorted-subset datasets indicated incomplete sequencing despite the large sequencing depth. Because the study included a small number of donors, the genetic and exposure-history diversity represented was limited. Naive subsets generally had larger estimated clonotype richness than memory subsets.

Healthy HIV-negative adults with no recently reported acute infections or vaccinations were included as donors. All donors were Caucasian adults living in Nashville, Tennessee, USA. CD8 memory samples consisted of magnetically selected CD45RO+ cells combined with CCR7-negative CD45RA+ effector memory (TemRA) cells. After blood collection by leukapheresis, PBMCs were isolated using Ficoll-Histopaque density gradient centrifugation and then cryopreserved in the vapor phase of liquid nitrogen. Purity and quantity of every magnetically sorted T cell population were checked by analytical flow cytometry. From each sorted fraction, genomic DNA was isolated and quantified by UV absorbance on a Nanodrop 2000c. Spanning cysteine to phenylalanine, the CDR3 consists of 14 amino acids. The read is trimmed to its CDR3 DNA, 42 bases read in frame from base 1. The germline V gene specifies SQVTM as CDR1 and ANQGSEA as CDR2. The V end loses 3 bases and the J end loses 1 base, and a stretch of 10 bases separates them.

TCR CDR3 regions were amplified from genomic DNA by multiplex PCR using the deep immunoSEQ assay. Extracted genomic DNA from each cell subset was distributed evenly across all wells of several immunoSEQ 96-well plates, and each plate was treated as a replicate. For sorted subsets, roughly 200 ng of genomic DNA, equivalent to 25,000 to 30,000 T cell genomes, went into each replicate PCR. The purified libraries were quantified using a Qubit 3.0 fluorometer, sized with a Bioanalyzer 2100, and then quantified again using the KAPA Library Quantification kit. Every immunoSEQ 96-well plate was sequenced on a dedicated single-read 150-cycle Illumina NextSeq 550 flow cell. The published analysis was carried out like this. The immunoSEQ output contained only junctional sequences without quality scores, so filtering could not match that applied to full-length reads. Sequences were annotated with PyIR, a Python wrapper for IgBLAST v1.9, and V/J genes and CDR3 were assigned using IMGT germline references. Any read was removed if the V/J assignment was weak (E-value above 1e-6), the CDR3 was missing, or the read contained stop codons, out-of-frame junctions, or ambiguous translated residues. V3J clonotypes were defined by identical inferred V gene, J gene, and CDR3 amino acid sequence. Percentage overlap between repertoires was calculated by dividing the number of shared unique clonotypes by the size of the smaller repertoire. Repertoire richness was assessed with RTK rarefaction, the Chao1 estimator, and Recon v2.1 estimates of unobserved clonotypes. For all TCRbeta clonotypes obtained by the gDNA method from several donors, generation probabilities were computed with OLGA. Held by TCRdb, this immuneACCESS table contains in-frame sequences only and omits some clones. Under half of the omission traces to an unresolved V gene where checked; the cause of the rest is unknown. Clone size and V and J calls were adopted from that table, with D and trimming inferred from the DNA. This sample has about 110,000 clones in its table, and 68% of those were observed once. Of the sample, approximately 24% is held by the ten largest clones.

Recombination linked TRBV29-1 to TRBJ2-1; TRBD2 is a possible D gene, resting on 6 matching bases. The sequence derives from a young woman in good health. The sequencing input was memory CD8+ T cells sorted from blood. Interpreted using the paper, the cell subset or site label stands for: CD45RO+ cells pooled with CCR7-negative TemRA cells. The DNA sequence reads TGCAGCGTTGATTTCGGGAGATCCTACAATGAGCAGTTCTTC. This sequence encodes CSVDFGRSYNEQFF.